This record covers a single T cell receptor (beta chain). This clonotype was observed at least ten times. Its antigen is still unknown. The sample holds no much larger clone one base away, and base qualities are not on file. Ophthalmopathy patients had moderately to severely active disease, with a Clinical Activity Score of 3 or more, a NOSPECS grade of 4 or more, and a disease duration of less than 3 months. Any patient with an uncontrolled infection, another autoimmune disease, pregnancy or lactation was excluded. Diagnoses relied on clinical symptoms, serum thyroxine and TRAb, thyroid ultrasound and orbital computed tomography. Ficoll-Paque density gradient centrifugation was used to isolate PBMCs from about 9.4 ml of fresh peripheral blood. Trizol reagent was used to extract total RNA, and RNA quality was then checked on an Agilent 2100 Bioanalyzer. The record originates from a study of T cells in Graves' hyperthyroidism and ophthalmopathy (dated by TCRdb to between 2018 and 2020). Context from the whole study: Peripheral blood was collected at initial diagnosis, before any treatment. Prospective prediction of ophthalmopathy was tested in an independent validation cohort consisting of 18 to 20 hyperthyroidism patients and about 17 patients who later progressed to ophthalmopathy. TCR Vbeta CDR3 sequencing of 120 to 150 peripheral blood samples (approximately 44 ophthalmopathy, roughly 72 hyperthyroidism and approximately 17 progressor patients) is reported in the paper. In six Graves' hyperthyroidism patients, the study also compared T-cell repertoires from thyroid tissue with T-cell repertoires from blood. The 75 to 100 discovery patients were divided at random into training and test sets in a 7:3 ratio. After blood sampling, hyperthyroidism patients were treated with methimazole at a starting dose of 30 mg daily, and ophthalmopathy patients were treated with high-dose intravenous methylprednisolone. To identify TCR V-J signatures that set the groups apart, the researchers used a discovery cohort of approximately 98 patients, made up of under 45 with Graves' ophthalmopathy and some 55 with stable Graves' hyperthyroidism.

From cysteine to phenylalanine, the CDR3 is 14 amino acids long. CDR3 DNA only is kept here, 42 bases in frame from base 1. Germline trimming: 5 bases from V, 3 bases from J; junction bases outside gene matches: 6. Taken from the germline V gene, the CDR1 and CDR2 loops are MDHEN and SYDVKM. TCR beta CDR3 regions were amplified from RNA transcripts. For the first round of RT-PCR on the TCR CDR3, the HTBI primer set was used together with the Qiagen OneStep RT-PCR kit. A second multiplex PCR round built the libraries, followed by size selection and purification. Libraries were sequenced paired-end with 100 bp reads on an Illumina HiSeq2000. Under the source paper's analysis protocol: SOAPnuke was used to process the raw data, with reads discarded if the reads contained adapters or uncalled bases, had a mean Phred below 15, or lacked an exact constant-primer or identifier match. High-quality paired reads were merged with COPE v1.2.5, and unique nucleotide sequences were defined as clonotypes. Clonotypes were aligned to IMGT TRBV, TRBD and TRBJ reference segments using MiTCR v1.1. Analysis was restricted to V-J combinations with a frequency above 0.0001, which covered just over 98% of repertoires. A TCS score was defined as the ratio of F50 (clonal expansion) to E x V (chaos), with BLOSUM62-based TCRdist applied between CDR3 peptides within each V-J. Welch's t-statistics and random forest reduced 514 V-J features to some 14, which were used in a naive Bayes classifier (R e1071). TCRdb took the public reads, trimmed them with fastp at Q25, ran MiXCR for clone calling and kept in-frame beta chains. A single entry per CDR3 protein holds the most common genes and DNA from its merged rows. TCRdb, not the authors, supplied the V and J calls. Across this sample there are 500,000 to 650,000 distinct CDR3 sequences, with about 14% seen only once. The top ten clonotypes cover 9.5% to 15% of the sample.

Summary of the overall study and its limitations: No statistical method was used to fix the sample size in advance, and group allocation was not hidden from the investigators. In validation, the model predicted progression to ophthalmopathy with roughly 70% sensitivity and approximately 72% specificity, a median of about 6.7 months before onset. Blood samples also contained most of the expanded thyroid clonotypes (frequency above 0.001), which suggests that blood repertoires may reflect thyroid immune responses. A model built on a 13 V-J signature distinguished ophthalmopathy from stable hyperthyroidism, reaching around 88% sensitivity and about 81% specificity in cross-validation and 80%/75% in testing.

The receptor comes from a woman in her forties or fifties with Graves' ophthalmopathy. The source material was blood. The chain is made from TRBV28 and TRBJ2-7, and 8 junction bases match TRBD1. The nucleotide sequence is given as TGTGCCAGCAGTCACATGGACAGGGACTACGAGCAGTACTTC. Its translation is CASSHMDRDYEQYF.